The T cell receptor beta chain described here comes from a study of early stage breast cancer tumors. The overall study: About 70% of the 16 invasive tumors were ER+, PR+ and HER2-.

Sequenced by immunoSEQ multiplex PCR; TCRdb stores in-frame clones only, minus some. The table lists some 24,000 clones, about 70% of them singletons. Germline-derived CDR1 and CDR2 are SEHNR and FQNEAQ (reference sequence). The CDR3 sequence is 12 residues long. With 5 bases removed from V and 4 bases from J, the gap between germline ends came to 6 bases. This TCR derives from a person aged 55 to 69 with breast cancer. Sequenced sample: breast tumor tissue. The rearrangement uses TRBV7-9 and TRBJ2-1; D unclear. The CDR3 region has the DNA TGTGCCAGCAGCCCGAGATACAATGAGCAGTTCTTC. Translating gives CASSPRYNEQFF.